This entry lists 10 T cell receptor beta chains sequenced from one sample in a study of blood T cell repertoires in COVID-19. The method was immunoSEQ multiplex PCR; TCRdb's version includes in-frame clones alone and lacks a portion of them. The sample lists 200,000 to 250,000 clones; 80% to 85% were seen once. Material for sequencing was peripheral blood. These receptors came from a man aged 30 to 39 with active or convalescent COVID-19.

This chain links TRBV6-2 or TRBV6-3 with TRBJ1-5; 8 bases line up with TRBD1. CDR1 is MNHEY and CDR2 is SVGEGT in the germline V gene. The V and J ends lost 0 bases and 0 bases, in that order; junction bases with no gene match: 13. The CDR3 is 20 residues long. CDR3 DNA: TGTGCCAGCAGTTACTCTAGAGAGGTGGCAGGGGGCTATAGCAATCAGCCCCAGCATTTT. It translates to CASSYSREVAGGYSNQPQHF.

This clone has only one observation. The chain carries TRBV6-5 and TRBJ2-7, with 9 bases matching TRBD1. Germline-derived CDR1 and CDR2 are MNHEY and SVGAGI. The V gene end was trimmed by 6 bases and the J gene end by 3 bases; junction bases not matched to a gene: 6. The length of the CDR3 is 14 residues. In DNA, the CDR3 is TGTGCCAGCAGGACAGGGGGTGGGATCTACGAGCAGTACTTC. It is translated as CASRTGGGIYEQYF.

V is TRBV28 and J is TRBJ1-1; D is unclear. Between the trimmed V and J ends, which lost 7 bases and 5 bases, there was a span of 8 bases. The CDR3 runs to 11 residues. Germline lookup yields CDR1 MDHEN and CDR2 SYDVKM. CDR3 sequence reads: CASNKNTEAFF. The DNA for the CDR3 is TGTGCCAGCAATAAAAATACTGAAGCTTTCTTT.

The V gene is TRBV10-2, the J gene TRBJ1-5; no reliable D call. V lost 0 bases and J 4 bases, leaving 7 bases between the germline ends. This CDR3 contains 14 residues. Germline CDR1 and CDR2: WSHSY and SAAADI. CDR3 amino acids: CASSESTVNQPQHF. CDR3 DNA: TGCGCCAGCAGTGAGTCAACAGTTAATCAGCCCCAGCATTTT.

This chain links TRBV6-2 or TRBV6-3 with TRBJ1-2; D not resolved. The CDR3 length is 14 residues. Germline V gives CDR1 MNHEY, CDR2 SVGEGT. Between the trimmed V and J ends, which lost 6 bases and 8 bases, there was a span of 19 bases. The DNA for the CDR3 is TGTGCCAGCAGCCCGCCCCTGTGGAGTGAAGGCTACACCTTC. This encodes CASSPPLWSEGYTF.

The chain combines TRBV28 with TRBJ2-1; D call uncertain. V was shortened by 2 bases and J by 6 bases, with 14 bases between the two germline ends. Germline CDR1 and CDR2: MDHEN and SYDVKM. This CDR3 has 15 amino acids. DNA of the CDR3: TGTGCCAGCAGTTTAGGTCTAGAGCATCTCAATGAGCAGTTCTTC. Its translation is CASSLGLEHLNEQFF.

V usage is TRBV6-6 and J usage is TRBJ2-7; TRBD1 agrees at 7 bases. From germline, CDR1 is MNHNY and CDR2 SVGAGI (reference sequence). V dropped 6 bases and J dropped 2; count of bases not matched to a gene: 4. The CDR3 totals 13 residues. The CDR3 DNA reads as TGTGCCAGCAGCCGGGACAGCCCCTACGAGCAGTACTTC. This sequence encodes CASSRDSPYEQYF.

The genes are TRBV4-1 and TRBJ2-3; 7 bases align to TRBD2. This CDR3 is built from 13 residues. CDR1 and CDR2 (germline): MGHRA, YSYEKL. J gave up 6 bases and V 1 base, and 1 base lay outside the gene matches. The CDR3: CASSQVGGDTQYF. The CDR3 DNA reads TGCGCCAGCAGCCAAGTGGGGGGGGATACGCAGTATTTT.

The rearrangement joins TRBV28 to TRBJ1-2, with D tentatively TRBD1 (5 bases). The germline CDR1 and CDR2 sequences are MDHEN and SYDVKM. The ends were cut back, 4 bases at V and 5 bases at J, with 17 bases in the middle. The CDR3 runs to 15 residues. DNA of the CDR3: TGTGCCAGCAGTTCCCCGTTGACAGCCCGGTATGGCTACACCTTC. Translation: CASSSPLTARYGYTF.

This sequence joins TRBV28 and TRBJ1-3; the D gene is possibly TRBD1 (6 bases). V was pared by 3 bases and J by 4 bases, with 19 bases between. Germline values: CDR1 MDHEN, CDR2 SYDVKM. CDR3 length equals 17 residues. The CDR3 protein is CASSFYGQGNSGNTIYF. CDR3 bases: TGTGCCAGCAGTTTTTACGGGCAGGGGAATTCCGGAAACACCATATATTTT.